This is a list of T cell receptor beta chains from one sample in a study of blood T cell repertoires in COVID-19. Repertoires were generated with immunoSEQ multiplex PCR, while TCRdb's copy carries only in-frame clones and drops some. The data show nearly 350,000 clones, with 85% to 90% seen just once and about 7% held by the top ten. The sample consisted of peripheral blood. These receptors were obtained from a woman between 65 and 79 years old with COVID-19, enrolled during active disease. Both conserved end residues are part of each CDR3. The D gene is left open where the match is weak. Clone size is given for some rows only: seen once, a few or many times, or a class if the clone is expanded.

>TRBD2|TRBV6-4|-|TRBJ2-7
TGTGCCAGCAGTGACTCTAAATGGGGGGACTACTACGAGCAGTACTTC
CASSDSKWGDYYEQYF
>-|TRBV7-8|few|TRBJ2-7
TGTGCCAGCAGCTTAGGTGCCGGGACACTCTCCTACGAGCAGTACTTC
CASSLGAGTLSYEQYF
>-|TRBV27|-|TRBJ2-3
TGTGCCAGCAGTTTATTCTCAGGGACAGATACGCAGTATTTT
CASSLFSGTDTQYF
>-|TRBV24-1|-|TRBJ2-2
TGTGCCACCAGTCGCGATAACACCGGGGAGCTGTTTTTT
CATSRDNTGELFF
>TRBD1|TRBV24-1|-|TRBJ2-1
TGTGCCACCAGTGATTACACGGTAGGACCGGGACAGGGCTACAATGAGCAGTTCTTC
CATSDYTVGPGQGYNEQFF
>-|TRBV6-4|once|TRBJ1-2
TGTGCCAGCAGTGAACAGGCTAACTATGGCTACACCTTC
CASSEQANYGYTF
>TRBD2|TRBV20-1|-|TRBJ2-3
TGCAGTGCTAGAGGACTAGCGGGGGTTAACTTT
CSARGLAGVNF
>-|TRBV7-2|-|TRBJ1-2
TGTGCCAGCAGCTCGCGGGGGAACTATGGCTACACCTTC
CASSSRGNYGYTF
>TRBD2|TRBV9|-|TRBJ2-3
TGTGCCAGCAGCGTTAGCGGGGCCCTCCAGGCGCAGTATTTT
CASSVSGALQAQYF
>-|TRBV4-3|-|TRBJ2-5
TGCGCCAGCAGCCAAGACAGAGGGGGTTGGCAAGAGACCCAGTACTTC
CASSQDRGGWQETQYF
>-|TRBV6-2/TRBV6-3|few|TRBJ1-1
TGTGCCAGCAGTTCCCGGGGAGGGAGGAACACTGAAGCTTTCTTT
CASSSRGGRNTEAFF
>TRBD2|TRBV6-5|-|TRBJ2-1
TGTGCCAGCAGTTCCCATAGCGGGGGGGCCAAAAATGAGCAGTTCTTC
CASSSHSGGAKNEQFF
>-|TRBV21-1|-|TRBJ1-5
TGTGCCCGCCGTCCGGGACATCTTGCCCCCGATAGCAATCAGCCCCAGCATTTT
CARRPGHLAPDSNQPQHF
>-|TRBV11-3|-|TRBJ1-1
TGTGCCAGCAGCTTAGGGAGGGGCACTGAAGCTTTCTTT
CASSLGRGTEAFF
>TRBD2|TRBV18|-|TRBJ2-1
TGTGCCAGCTCACCCCTGACTAGCGGGGAACTTTACAATGAGCAGTTCTTC
CASSPLTSGELYNEQFF
>TRBD1|TRBV14|-|TRBJ1-1
TGTGCCAGCAGCCATCTGGACAGGTTGAACACTGAAGCTTTCTTT
CASSHLDRLNTEAFF
>-|TRBV10-2|-|TRBJ1-6
TGCGCCAGCAGTGTGGAGGGCCTTAATTCACCCCTCCACTTT
CASSVEGLNSPLHF
>-|TRBV6-5|-|TRBJ2-7
TGTGCCAGCAGTTACTCTCCGGGCGGGGAGCAGTACTTC
CASSYSPGGEQYF
>-|TRBV19|-|TRBJ1-6
TGTGCCAGTAGTATCCACAGGAGCTCCTATAATTCACCCCTCCACTTT
CASSIHRSSYNSPLHF
>-|TRBV5-4|-|TRBJ2-5
TGTGCCAGCAGCTTGGGAGGAGCAAAGACCCAGTACTTC
CASSLGGAKTQYF
>TRBD1|TRBV10-1|-|TRBJ1-3
TGCGCCAGCGAGACCGGACCGGGACAGGGTGTTCGGACTGGAAACACCATATATTTT
CASETGPGQGVRTGNTIYF
>-|TRBV2|few|TRBJ1-4
TGTGCCAGCAGTTGGTTGGGCCAGGGAGGTGAAAAACTGTTTTTT
CASSWLGQGGEKLFF
>TRBD1|TRBV30|-|TRBJ1-2
TGTGCCTGGAGTGTCGGAGGGGGCGGCTACACCTTC
CAWSVGGGGYTF
>TRBD2|TRBV5-1|-|TRBJ2-3
TGCGCCAGCAGCCTGGGACTAGCAGGGAGCACAGATACGCAGTATTTT
CASSLGLAGSTDTQYF
>TRBD1|TRBV3-1/TRBV3-2|-|TRBJ2-5
TGTGCCAGCAGCTCAGGGACAGCCCAAGAGACCCAGTACTTC
CASSSGTAQETQYF
>TRBD1|TRBV11-3|-|TRBJ2-2
TGTGCCAGCAGCTCTGGACAGGGGAACACCGGGGAGCTGTTTTTT
CASSSGQGNTGELFF
>TRBD1|TRBV28|-|TRBJ1-2
TGTGCCAGCAGTTTATTCTCTGGGGACAGGAACTATGGCTACACCTTC
CASSLFSGDRNYGYTF
>-|TRBV7-9|-|TRBJ1-5
TGTGCCAGCAGCTTAGCGAGCGCGGATCAGCCCCAGCATTTT
CASSLASADQPQHF
>-|TRBV30|-|TRBJ1-5
TGTGCCTGGAGCAGGGATCGCAATCAGCCCCAGCATTTT
CAWSRDRNQPQHF
>-|TRBV5-5|-|TRBJ2-1
TGTGCCAGCAGCTTGGGGTCGGAGGGGTACAATGAGCAGTTCTTC
CASSLGSEGYNEQFF
>TRBD2|TRBV10-3|few|TRBJ2-1
TGTGCCATCATGGAGACTAGCCGTGAGCAGTTCTTC
CAIMETSREQFF
>-|TRBV5-5|-|TRBJ1-2
TGTGCCAGCAGCTTGGGTAGCCAAAAGGGCTACACCTTC
CASSLGSQKGYTF
>TRBD1|TRBV2|-|TRBJ1-1
TGTGCCAGCGGGACAGGGGCGAACACTGAAGCTTTCTTT
CASGTGANTEAFF
>-|TRBV4-1|-|TRBJ1-5
TGCGCCAGCAGCTCCCAAGGGGGGGCAAGTCAGCCCCAGCATTTT
CASSSQGGASQPQHF
>-|TRBV12-3/TRBV12-4|-|TRBJ1-6
TGTGCCAGCACCCCAACCGGAGGTTCACCCCTCCACTTT
CASTPTGGSPLHF
>TRBD1|TRBV27|-|TRBJ2-1
TGTGCCAGCAGTTTATCGATGGGACAGCGGTTTGAGCAGTTCTTC
CASSLSMGQRFEQFF
>-|TRBV27|once|TRBJ1-1
TGTGCCAGCAGCAACAGGGAGAACACTGAAGCTTTCTTT
CASSNRENTEAFF
>-|TRBV29-1|-|TRBJ2-1
TGCAGCGTTTCCAGCTCCTACAATGAGCAGTTCTTC
CSVSSSYNEQFF
>TRBD1|TRBV29-1|once|TRBJ2-6
TGCAGCGTCCTGGGACAGGGAGGGTCTGGGGCCAACGTCCTGACTTTC
CSVLGQGGSGANVLTF
>TRBD1|TRBV10-3|-|TRBJ1-5
TGTGCCATCAGTGAGTCCAGGGGGAATCAGCCCCAGCATTTT
CAISESRGNQPQHF
>TRBD1|TRBV6-2/TRBV6-3|once|TRBJ1-1
TGTGCCAGCAGCTCCGACAGGGGGGGCCTTAGCACTGAAGCTTTCTTT
CASSSDRGGLSTEAFF
>-|TRBV9|-|TRBJ2-2
TGTGCCAGCAGCTCCCCTGGGGGGACGGCGAACACCGGGGAGCTGTTTTTT
CASSSPGGTANTGELFF